This record concerns one T cell receptor (beta chain) sequence. The protocol was immunoSEQ multiplex PCR, while the TCRdb copy is restricted to in-frame clones and leaves out a portion. The table shows approximately 100,000 clones, with about 91% occurring only once. CDR1 is ENHRY, CDR2 SYGVKD, per germline. The ends lost 9 bases at V and 7 bases at J; junction bases unmatched: 15. The CDR3 covers 15 residues. This sample was taken from a study of T cell changes during pregnancy in multiple sclerosis. The chain carries TRBV10-3 and TRBJ2-7, with 10 bases lining up with TRBD2. The material sequenced was peripheral blood, taken in the second trimester of pregnancy. The receptor comes from a female donor with multiple sclerosis, enrolled in a pregnancy study. DNA of the CDR3: TGTGCCATGGCCGGGACTAGCGACACCCCACGGGAGCAGTACTTC. Amino acid sequence: CAMAGTSDTPREQYF.